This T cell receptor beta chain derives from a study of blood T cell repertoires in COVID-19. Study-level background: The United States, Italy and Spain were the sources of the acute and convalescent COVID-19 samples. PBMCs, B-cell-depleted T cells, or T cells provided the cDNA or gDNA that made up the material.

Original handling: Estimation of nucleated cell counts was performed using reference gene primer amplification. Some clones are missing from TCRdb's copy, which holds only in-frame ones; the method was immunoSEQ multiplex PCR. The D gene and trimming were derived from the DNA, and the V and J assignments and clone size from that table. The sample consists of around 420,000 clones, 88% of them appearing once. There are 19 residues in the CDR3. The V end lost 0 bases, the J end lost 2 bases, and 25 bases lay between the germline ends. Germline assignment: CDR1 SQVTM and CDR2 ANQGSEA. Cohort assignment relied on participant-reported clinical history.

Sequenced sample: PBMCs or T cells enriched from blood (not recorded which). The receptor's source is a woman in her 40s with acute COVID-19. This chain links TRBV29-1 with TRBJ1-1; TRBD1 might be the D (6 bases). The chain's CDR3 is CSVEDFAGDLLPFNTEAFF. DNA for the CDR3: TGCAGCGTTGAAGATTTCGCAGGGGACCTACTTCCGTTCAACACTGAAGCTTTCTTT.